Presented here are 21 T cell receptor beta chains from one specimen sequenced in a study of blood T cell repertoires in COVID-19. The method was immunoSEQ multiplex PCR; TCRdb's version includes in-frame clones alone and lacks a portion of them. This table has 250,000 or so clones, 70% to 90% appearing once. The sample comprised PBMCs or T cells enriched from blood (not recorded which). The receptors here all came from a woman aged 30 to 39 with acute COVID-19.

This chain uses TRBV9 with TRBJ2-7; tentatively, D is TRBD1 (6 bases). Germline-derived CDR1 and CDR2 are SGDLS and YYNGEE. CDR3 size: 14 residues. V gave up 3 bases and J gave up 6 bases, with 16 bases separating them. The CDR3 DNA reads as TGTGCCAGCAGCGCCAGCACAGGGTTTGGCGAGCAGTACTTC. This encodes CASSASTGFGEQYF. The full variable domain, completed using reference TRBV9 and TRBJ2-7, is DSGVTQTPKHLITATGQRVTLRCSPRSGDLSVYWYQQSLDQGLQFLIQYYNGEERAKGNILERFSAQQFPDLHSELNLSSLELGDSALYFCASSASTGFGEQYFGPGTRLTVT.

The rearrangement links TRBV18 to TRBJ1-1; the D gene is possibly TRBD1 (5 bases). CDR3 size: 16 residues. Trimming shortened V by 1 base and J by 0 bases, and 12 bases separated the two germline ends. In germline, CDR1 is KGHSH, CDR2 LQKENI. For the CDR3, the DNA is TGTGCCAGCTCACCACGCACAGGAATCATGAACACTGAAGCTTTCTTT. Translated: CASSPRTGIMNTEAFF.

The count of this clone is one. J is TRBJ2-7 and V is TRBV27; perhaps TRBD1 as D (5 bases). CDR3 length equals 15 residues. Per the germline V gene, CDR1 is MNHEY and CDR2 is SMNVEV (reference sequence). With 4 bases removed from V and 2 bases from J, the gap between germline ends came to 15 bases. CDR3 amino acids: CASSSYQTAPYEQYF. The CDR3 bases are TGTGCCAGCAGTTCTTACCAGACAGCCCCCTACGAGCAGTACTTC.

V is TRBV7-9 and J is TRBJ1-1; 11 bases fit TRBD1. Germline CDR1 reads SEHNR; CDR2 reads FQNEAQ (reference sequence). The V gene end was trimmed by 5 bases and the J gene end by 4 bases; junction bases not matched to a gene: 12. This CDR3 comprises 17 residues. CDR3 in amino acids: CASSPRTGTGGITEAFF. CDR3 nucleotides: TGTGCCAGCAGCCCGAGGACCGGGACAGGGGGAATCACTGAAGCTTTCTTT. The whole variable domain, filled in from reference TRBV7-9 and TRBJ1-1, reads DTGVSQNPRHKITKRGQNVTFRCDPISEHNRLYWYRQTLGQGPEFLTYFQNEAQLEKSRLLSDRFSAERPKGSFSTLEIQRTEQGDSAMYLCASSPRTGTGGITEAFFGQGTRLTVV.

This chain joins TRBV5-5 and TRBJ2-3; D may be TRBD1 (5 bases). The CDR3 extends over 16 amino acids. The V gene lost 2 bases and the J gene lost 2 bases, with 15 bases spanning the gap. Per germline, CDR1 SGHKS and CDR2 YYEKEE (reference sequence). The DNA for the CDR3 is TGTGCCAGCAGCTTAGTCAACATGGGGCTCACAGATACGCAGTATTTT. This sequence encodes CASSLVNMGLTDTQYF.

The sample holds a few counts of this clone. This rearrangement joins TRBV4-2 to TRBJ2-2; possibly TRBD2 for D (7 bases). The germline V gene encodes CDR1 LGHNA and CDR2 YNFKEQ. The CDR3 spans 16 residues. Trimming took off 3 bases at V and 4 bases at J, with 15 bases between the two ends. Written as DNA, the CDR3 is TGTGCCAGCAGCCAGGGGGCTAGCGGCAGCACCGGGGAGCTGTTTTTT. It yields the protein CASSQGASGSTGELFF.

This chain joins TRBV27 and TRBJ1-2; a weak D match, TRBD1 (6 bases). The V gene's germline CDR1 is MNHEY and CDR2 SMNVEV (reference sequence). This CDR3 comprises 14 residues. V was shortened by 5 bases and J by 8 bases, with 18 bases between the two germline ends. The chain's CDR3 is CASSPLTGVQGYTF. In DNA, the CDR3 is TGTGCCAGCAGTCCCTTGACAGGAGTTCAAGGCTACACCTTC.

In DNA, the CDR3 is TGTGCCAGCAGTCCACACGGACTAGCGGTCAATGAGCAGTTCTTC. It codes for CASSPHGLAVNEQFF. This chain links TRBV7-2 with TRBJ2-1; 10 nucleotides agree with TRBD2. Germline CDR1 is SGHTA and CDR2 is FQGNSA. V dropped 6 bases and J dropped 6; count of bases not matched to a gene: 8. The CDR3 is made up of 15 amino acids. Based on the CDR3 plus reference TRBV7-2 and TRBJ2-1, the full variable domain is GAGVSQSPSNKVTEKGKDVELRCDPISGHTALYWYRQSLGQGLEFLIYFQGNSAPDKSGLPSDRFSAERTGGSVSTLTIQRTQQEDSAVYLCASSPHGLAVNEQFFGPGTRLTVL.

This clone has a handful of counts. V and J are TRBV5-4 and TRBJ2-1; the D gene is possibly TRBD1 (5 bases). Per germline, CDR1 SGHNT and CDR2 YYREEE (reference sequence). There are 12 residues in the CDR3. The V end lost 2 bases, the J end lost 9 bases, and 9 bases lay between the germline ends. CDR3: CASSLQESEQFF. The CDR3 nucleotides are TGTGCCAGCAGCTTACAGGAGAGTGAGCAGTTCTTC.

The chain carries TRBV6-2 or TRBV6-3 and TRBJ2-1; the match to TRBD2 covers 8 bases. The CDR3 contains 15 residues. The junction had 2 bases not matched to a gene; V was cut back by 2 bases and J by 2 bases. Germline CDR1 is MNHEY and CDR2 is SVGEGT. CDR3 region: CASSYEAGAYNEQFF. Here the CDR3 DNA reads TGTGCCAGCAGTTACGAAGCGGGAGCCTACAATGAGCAGTTCTTC.

This rearrangement joins TRBV28 to TRBJ2-3; D unclear. The V gene lost 5 bases and the J gene lost 4 bases, with 10 bases spanning the gap. The CDR3 extends over 13 amino acids. Looked up from germline, CDR1 is MDHEN and CDR2 is SYDVKM. DNA of the CDR3: TGTGCCAGCAGTCCCATGGCCCCAGATACGCAGTATTTT. Translation gives CASSPMAPDTQYF.

This clone was seen just once. V gene TRBV10-3 combines with J gene TRBJ1-1; D might be TRBD1 (5 bases). CDR3 length: 13 residues. V lost 10 bases, J lost 6 bases, and 18 bases lay in between. In germline, CDR1 is ENHRY, CDR2 SYGVKD. DNA for the CDR3: TGTGCCACCAGGGATGAGGGTTACGCTGAAGCTTTCTTT. Translation gives CATRDEGYAEAFF.

The chain couples TRBV6-1 to TRBJ2-6; perhaps TRBD2 as D (5 bases). CDR1 is MNHNS, CDR2 SASEGT, per germline. V gave up 3 bases and J gave up 0 bases, with 9 bases separating them. CDR3 length: 16 amino acids. The CDR3, as DNA: TGTGCCAGCAGTGATTTCGGGGACTCTGGGGCCAACGTCCTGACTTTC. Amino acid sequence: CASSDFGDSGANVLTF.

The chain couples TRBV11-2 to TRBJ2-5, with 11 bases that match TRBD2. This CDR3 is built from 14 residues. V gave up 3 bases and J gave up 9 bases; unmatched junction bases: 6. CDR1 and CDR2 from the germline V gene are SGHAT and FQNNGV. The chain's CDR3 is CASSLGLAGGAQYF. As DNA, the CDR3 is TGTGCCAGCAGCTTGGGTCTAGCGGGAGGAGCCCAGTACTTC.

The chain carries TRBV19 and TRBJ2-1; possibly TRBD2 for D (5 bases). CDR3 length: 14 residues. With 5 bases removed from V and 4 bases from J, the gap between germline ends came to 12 bases. From germline, CDR1 is LNHDA and CDR2 SQIVND (reference sequence). CDR3 sequence reads: CASSLASRYNEQFF. The CDR3 DNA follows: TGTGCCAGTAGTTTAGCTAGCCGGTACAATGAGCAGTTCTTC.

To note about this clone: An end of the junction does not agree with germline; a read error may underlie this. J is TRBJ2-7 and V is TRBV3-1 (or the pseudogene TRBV3-2); 7 bases are a match to TRBD1. Germline CDR1 LGHDT, CDR2 YNNKEL (reference sequence). The CDR3 length is 13 residues. The CDR3 DNA reads TGTGCCAGCAGCCATCCCCCGGGACAGCCACCTCCCTTC. Translating it yields CASSHPPGQPPPF.

The chain links TRBV30 to TRBJ2-7, with TRBD1 as a possible D gene (5 bases). The V gene lost 1 base and the J gene lost 0 bases, with 10 bases spanning the gap. The CDR3 loop spans 14 amino acids. Germline lookup yields CDR1 GTSNPN and CDR2 SVGIG (reference sequence). CDR3 region: CAWSGPTVSYEQYF. CDR3 bases: TGTGCCTGGAGTGGACCGACAGTCTCCTACGAGCAGTACTTC.

V usage is TRBV28 and J usage is TRBJ2-7, with D possibly matching TRBD2 (6 bases). The ends were cut back, 2 bases at V and 1 base at J, with 15 bases in the middle. The CDR3 sequence is 16 residues long. CDR1 MDHEN and CDR2 SYDVKM come from the germline V gene. CDR3: CASSLPLGSGSYEQYF. The CDR3 DNA is TGTGCCAGCAGTTTACCCCTTGGTAGCGGATCCTACGAGCAGTACTTC.

The chain recombines TRBV11-3 with TRBJ2-1; D is unresolved. V lost 1 base and J 12 bases, leaving 7 bases between the germline ends. CDR1 is SGHNT and CDR2 is YENEEA in the germline V gene. CDR3 length: 11 amino acids. This CDR3 reads CASSLGEVQFF. For the CDR3, the DNA is TGTGCCAGCAGCTTAGGTGAGGTGCAGTTCTTC.

The V call is TRBV7-2, the J call TRBJ1-2; D not resolved. V lost 3 bases and J lost 2, with 10 bases in between. Germline lookup yields CDR1 SGHTA and CDR2 FQGNSA. The CDR3 runs 14 residues. This CDR3 is CASSLGGRNYGYTF. Here the CDR3 DNA reads TGTGCCAGCAGCTTGGGTGGGAGAAACTATGGCTACACCTTC.

The table lists this clone with a count of one. The CDR3 loop is CASSPSGQGTGYTF. The CDR3 nucleotides are TGTGCCAGTAGTCCATCCGGACAGGGGACAGGCTACACCTTC. This chain connects TRBV19 to TRBJ1-2; 9 nucleotides agree with TRBD1. J lost 8 bases, V lost 5 bases, and 9 bases had no gene match. The CDR3 spans 14 residues. Germline assignment: CDR1 LNHDA and CDR2 SQIVND (reference sequence).